This is a list of T cell receptor beta chains from one sample in a study of T cell responses to AZD1222 COVID-19 vaccine. Clones were read by immunoSEQ multiplex PCR, and TCRdb kept only the in-frame ones, dropping some. The sample yields some 25,000 clones, 88% seen once. The material was peripheral blood, obtained 28 days after the second AZD1222 dose. Source of these receptors: an adult who received the AZD1222 COVID-19 vaccine. CDR3s include the opening cysteine and the closing phenylalanine or tryptophan. D genes are given only for firm matches. For some rows the clone size is stated as once, few or many, or as a class when expanded; others skip it.

d_gene: .; v_gene: TRBV3-1/TRBV3-2; j_gene: TRBJ2-1; abundance: .; len: 13; CDR3aa: CASSQDLAHGQFF; CDR3nt: TGTGCCAGCAGCCAAGATCTTGCCCATGGGCAGTTCTTC
d_gene: .; v_gene: TRBV12-3/TRBV12-4; j_gene: TRBJ2-2; abundance: .; len: 12; CDR3aa: CASRQDAGELFF; CDR3nt: TGTGCCAGCAGACAAGACGCCGGGGAGCTGTTTTTT
d_gene: TRBD2; v_gene: TRBV4-2; j_gene: TRBJ2-1; abundance: .; len: 14; CDR3aa: CASGMSGGRYEQFF; CDR3nt: TGTGCCAGCGGGATGTCGGGGGGACGCTATGAGCAGTTCTTC
d_gene: .; v_gene: TRBV12-3/TRBV12-4; j_gene: TRBJ1-1; abundance: .; len: 13; CDR3aa: CASSLNWREGAFF; CDR3nt: TGTGCCAGCAGCTTGAATTGGAGAGAAGGAGCTTTCTTT
d_gene: TRBD2; v_gene: TRBV23-1; j_gene: TRBJ2-3; abundance: once; len: 15; CDR3aa: CASSHRGGTTDTQYF; CDR3nt: TGCGCCAGCAGTCATCGCGGGGGTACCACAGATACGCAGTATTTT
d_gene: TRBD1; v_gene: TRBV10-3; j_gene: TRBJ1-2; abundance: .; len: 15; CDR3aa: CAIRGQGQRDNGYTF; CDR3nt: TGTGCCATCCGGGGACAGGGGCAACGAGATAATGGCTACACCTTC
d_gene: .; v_gene: TRBV14; j_gene: TRBJ1-2; abundance: .; len: 15; CDR3aa: CASSQDWQGRRGYTF; CDR3nt: TGTGCCAGCAGCCAAGATTGGCAGGGGAGACGTGGCTACACCTTC
d_gene: .; v_gene: TRBV2; j_gene: TRBJ2-7; abundance: .; len: 14; CDR3aa: CASSDQLNSYEQYF; CDR3nt: TGTGCCAGCAGTGACCAGCTCAACTCCTACGAGCAGTACTTC
d_gene: .; v_gene: TRBV19; j_gene: TRBJ1-1; abundance: .; len: 13; CDR3aa: CASSGTQNTEAFF; CDR3nt: TGTGCCAGTAGTGGCACCCAGAACACTGAAGCTTTCTTT
d_gene: .; v_gene: TRBV3-1/TRBV3-2; j_gene: TRBJ1-1; abundance: once; len: 15; CDR3aa: CASSQGQSMNTEAFF; CDR3nt: TGTGCCAGCAGCCAAGGCCAGAGCATGAACACTGAAGCTTTCTTT
d_gene: .; v_gene: TRBV9; j_gene: TRBJ2-1; abundance: .; len: 14; CDR3aa: CASSVQDGNNEQFF; CDR3nt: TGTGCCAGCAGCGTTCAGGACGGCAACAATGAGCAGTTCTTC
d_gene: .; v_gene: TRBV2; j_gene: TRBJ1-2; abundance: .; len: 13; CDR3aa: CASRQGTDYGYTF; CDR3nt: TGTGCCAGCAGACAGGGCACGGACTATGGCTACACCTTC
d_gene: .; v_gene: TRBV7-6; j_gene: TRBJ2-7; abundance: .; len: 13; CDR3aa: CASSPATGYEQYF; CDR3nt: TGTGCCAGCAGCCCCGCCACCGGTTACGAGCAGTACTTC
d_gene: .; v_gene: TRBV6-4; j_gene: TRBJ2-3; abundance: .; len: 15; CDR3aa: CASSDRAASTDTQYF; CDR3nt: TGTGCCAGCAGTGACAGAGCGGCTAGCACAGATACGCAGTATTTT
d_gene: .; v_gene: TRBV19; j_gene: TRBJ2-7; abundance: .; len: 15; CDR3aa: CASSIYRGLTYEQYF; CDR3nt: TGTGCCAGTAGTATCTATCGGGGGTTAACCTACGAGCAGTACTTC
d_gene: .; v_gene: TRBV14; j_gene: TRBJ2-3; abundance: .; len: 14; CDR3aa: CASSQGLFTDTQYF; CDR3nt: TGTGCCAGCAGCCAAGGCCTTTTCACAGATACGCAGTATTTT
d_gene: TRBD2; v_gene: TRBV10-3; j_gene: TRBJ2-7; abundance: .; len: 13; CDR3aa: CAISVASGREQYF; CDR3nt: TGTGCCATCAGTGTGGCTAGCGGGAGGGAGCAGTACTTC
d_gene: .; v_gene: TRBV11-2; j_gene: TRBJ2-2; abundance: few; len: 14; CDR3aa: CASRGIANTGELFF; CDR3nt: TGTGCCAGCCGGGGGATTGCGAACACCGGGGAGCTGTTTTTT
d_gene: TRBD1; v_gene: TRBV6-4; j_gene: TRBJ1-6; abundance: .; len: 15; CDR3aa: CASSAQGQANSPLHF; CDR3nt: TGTGCCAGCAGTGCCCAGGGACAGGCCAATTCACCCCTCCACTTT
d_gene: TRBD2; v_gene: TRBV7-8; j_gene: TRBJ2-3; abundance: .; len: 16; CDR3aa: CASSLGSGGSTDTQYF; CDR3nt: TGTGCCAGCAGCTTAGGAAGCGGGGGGAGCACAGATACGCAGTATTTT
d_gene: .; v_gene: TRBV4-3; j_gene: TRBJ1-3; abundance: .; len: 15; CDR3aa: CASSQGTGPGNTIYF; CDR3nt: TGCGCCAGCAGCCAAGGGACGGGACCTGGAAACACCATATATTTT
d_gene: .; v_gene: TRBV24-1; j_gene: TRBJ2-1; abundance: .; len: 13; CDR3aa: CATSETTRNEQFF; CDR3nt: TGTGCCACCAGTGAGACGACCAGGAATGAGCAGTTCTTC
d_gene: .; v_gene: TRBV6-1; j_gene: TRBJ2-1; abundance: .; len: 14; CDR3aa: CASSEGTVTNEQFF; CDR3nt: TGTGCCAGCAGTGAAGGGACAGTTACCAATGAGCAGTTCTTC
d_gene: .; v_gene: TRBV28; j_gene: TRBJ2-7; abundance: .; len: 14; CDR3aa: CASSRDTASYEQYF; CDR3nt: TGTGCCAGCAGTCGAGACACGGCGAGCTACGAGCAGTACTTC
d_gene: .; v_gene: TRBV6-5; j_gene: TRBJ2-7; abundance: few; len: 15; CDR3aa: CASSYGGAVNYEQYF; CDR3nt: TGTGCCAGCAGTTACGGTGGTGCGGTGAACTACGAGCAGTACTTC
d_gene: .; v_gene: TRBV5-6; j_gene: TRBJ2-6; abundance: .; len: 14; CDR3aa: CASFWGSGANVLTF; CDR3nt: TGTGCCAGCTTTTGGGGTTCTGGGGCCAACGTCCTGACTTTC
d_gene: .; v_gene: TRBV9; j_gene: TRBJ1-4; abundance: .; len: 16; CDR3aa: CASSVDGGGTNEKLFF; CDR3nt: TGTGCCAGCAGCGTAGACGGCGGGGGAACTAATGAAAAACTGTTTTTT